This entry concerns a single TCR beta chain. Its antigen is as yet unknown. The entry originates in a study of CD8+ T cells in alopecia areata. Notes on the study in general: Links between baseline CD8+ expansion and response need larger treated cohorts.

Noted treatment: oral pan-JAK inhibitor, 5-10 mg twice daily. With 1 base clipped from V and 3 bases from J, the junction kept 6 bases outside the gene matches. Germline CDR1 and CDR2: KGHSH and LQKENI. The CDR3 covers 16 residues. Reverse transcribed after extraction, RNA yielded cDNA as the sequencing template. The assay was immunoSEQ multiplex PCR, and TCRdb's table has in-frame clones only and misses some. The sample lists about 190,000 clones, about three fifths occurring once. The specimen comprised CD4+ T cells sorted from blood, sampled at week 4, from a patient treated with tofacitinib. The clonotype comes from a human donor with alopecia areata. The chain employs TRBV18 and TRBJ2-7; TRBD1 agrees at 10 bases. The CDR3 nucleotides are TGTGCCAGCTCACCACGAGGGAGGACAGGGGGCTACGAGCAGTACTTC. It encodes CASSPRGRTGGYEQYF.